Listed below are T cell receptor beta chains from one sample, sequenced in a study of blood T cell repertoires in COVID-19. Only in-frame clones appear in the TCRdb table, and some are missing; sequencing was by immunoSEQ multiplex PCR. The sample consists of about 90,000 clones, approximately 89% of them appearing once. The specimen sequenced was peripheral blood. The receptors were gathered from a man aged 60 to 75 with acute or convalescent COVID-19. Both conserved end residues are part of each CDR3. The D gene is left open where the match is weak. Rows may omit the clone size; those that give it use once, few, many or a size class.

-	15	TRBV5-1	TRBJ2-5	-	CASSPTRSIQETQYF	TGCGCCAGCAGCCCGACTCGCAGCATCCAAGAGACCCAGTACTTC
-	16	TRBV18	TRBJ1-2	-	CASSPNGRQGRNGYTF	TGTGCCAGCTCACCCAACGGACGTCAGGGAAGGAATGGCTACACCTTC
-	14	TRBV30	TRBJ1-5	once	CAWSGGGLGQPQHF	TGTGCCTGGAGTGGTGGAGGGTTAGGTCAGCCCCAGCATTTT
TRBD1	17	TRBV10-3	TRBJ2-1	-	CAISESRTGGLASEQFF	TGTGCCATCAGTGAGTCGAGAACAGGGGGCCTTGCCAGTGAGCAGTTCTTC
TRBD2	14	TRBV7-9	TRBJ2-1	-	CAIPPSGSYNEQFF	TGTGCCATCCCCCCTAGCGGATCCTACAATGAGCAGTTCTTC
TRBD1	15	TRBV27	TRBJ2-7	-	CASSTSGTGLREQYF	TGTGCCAGCAGTACTTCCGGGACAGGTCTTCGGGAGCAGTACTTC
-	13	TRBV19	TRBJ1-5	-	CAASGGPNQPQHF	TGTGCTGCGTCCGGAGGGCCCAATCAGCCCCAGCATTTT
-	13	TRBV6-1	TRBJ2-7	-	CASSETPRGEQYF	TGTGCCAGCAGTGAAACACCTCGGGGCGAGCAGTACTTC
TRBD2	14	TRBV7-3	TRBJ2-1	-	CASSRAGGNTEQFF	TGTGCCAGCAGCCGAGCGGGAGGTAATACTGAGCAGTTCTTC
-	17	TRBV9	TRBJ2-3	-	CASSALHGGDGTDTQYF	TGTGCCAGCAGCGCCTTACACGGAGGGGACGGCACAGATACGCAGTATTTT
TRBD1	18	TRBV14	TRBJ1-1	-	CASSQDSGQGGEDTEAFF	TGTGCCAGCAGCCAAGATTCGGGACAGGGGGGAGAGGACACTGAAGCTTTCTTT
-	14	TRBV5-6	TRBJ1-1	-	CASSRTKRGIGAFF	TGTGCCAGCAGCCGAACAAAACGGGGTATCGGAGCTTTCTTT
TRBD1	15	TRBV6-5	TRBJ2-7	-	CASKRQGVPSYEQYF	TGTGCCAGCAAGAGACAGGGGGTTCCTTCCTACGAGCAGTACTTC
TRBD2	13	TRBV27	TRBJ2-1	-	CASSLREGDEQFF	TGTGCCAGCAGTTTGAGGGAGGGCGATGAGCAGTTCTTC
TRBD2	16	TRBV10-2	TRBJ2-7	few	CASSQLAGVSSYEQYF	TGCGCCAGCAGCCAACTAGCGGGGGTAAGCTCCTACGAGCAGTACTTC
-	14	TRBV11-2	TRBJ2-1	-	CASSPSRQAGEQFF	TGTGCCAGCAGCCCAAGCAGACAGGCCGGTGAGCAGTTCTTC
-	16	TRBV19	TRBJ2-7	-	CASSMSSGRQLGEQYF	TGTGCCAGTAGTATGTCATCCGGCAGGCAGTTAGGAGAGCAGTACTTC
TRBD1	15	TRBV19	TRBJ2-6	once	CASRRTGAGANVLTF	TGTGCCAGTAGGCGCACAGGGGCTGGGGCCAACGTCCTGACTTTC
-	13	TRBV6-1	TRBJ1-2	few	CASSETGTSGYTF	TGTGCCAGCAGTGAGACTGGGACAAGTGGCTACACCTTC
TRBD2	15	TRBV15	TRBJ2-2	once	CATSRDSGGAGELFF	TGTGCCACCAGCAGAGATTCGGGAGGCGCCGGGGAGCTGTTTTTT
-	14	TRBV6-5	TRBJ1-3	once	CATHPGSPGNTIYF	TGTGCCACACACCCAGGGTCACCTGGAAACACCATATATTTT
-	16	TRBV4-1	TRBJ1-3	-	CASSPNTGMSGNTIYF	TGCGCCAGCAGCCCTAATACAGGGATGTCTGGAAACACCATATATTTT
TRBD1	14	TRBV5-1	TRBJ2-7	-	CASSLRTGGYEQYF	TGCGCCAGCAGCTTACGGACAGGGGGCTACGAGCAGTACTTC
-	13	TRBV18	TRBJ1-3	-	CASSNRAGNTIYF	TGTGCCAGCTCAAACAGGGCTGGAAACACCATATATTTT
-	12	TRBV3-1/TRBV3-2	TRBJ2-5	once	CASSQVSETQYF	TGTGCCAGCAGCCAAGTGTCGGAGACCCAGTACTTC
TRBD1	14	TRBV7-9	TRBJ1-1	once	CASSPRDRLTEAFF	TGTGCCAGCAGCCCCCGGGACAGACTCACTGAAGCTTTCTTT
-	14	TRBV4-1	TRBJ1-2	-	CASSGTGGDYGYTF	TGCGCCAGCAGCGGGACGGGGGGTGATTATGGCTACACCTTC
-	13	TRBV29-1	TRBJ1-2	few	CSVGWGRVYGYTF	TGCAGCGTGGGGTGGGGCAGGGTGTATGGCTACACCTTC
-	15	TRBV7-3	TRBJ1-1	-	CASSLTPAGGTEAFF	TGTGCCAGCAGCTTAACTCCTGCCGGTGGCACTGAAGCTTTCTTT
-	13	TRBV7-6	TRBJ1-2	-	CASSLDSNYGYTF	TGTGCCAGCAGCTTGGACAGTAACTATGGCTACACCTTC
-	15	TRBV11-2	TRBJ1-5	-	CASSLIGTSNQPQHF	TGTGCCAGCAGCTTAATCGGTACGAGCAATCAGCCCCAGCATTTT